The clone carrying this TCR beta chain was seen only a few times. The source of the sample is a study of cytotoxic CD8 clonotypes in ibrutinib-treated CLL. Libraries were prepared by immunoSEQ multiplex PCR; TCRdb keeps only in-frame clonotypes and omits some of them. The data show 75,000 to 90,000 clones, less than 90% seen once. Sample: PBMCs, taken after 24 months of ibrutinib treatment. The TCR originated in a human donor with chronic lymphocytic leukemia.

The CDR3 nucleotides read TGCGCCAGCAGCCAAGATGGGGGCGCAGATACGCAGTATTTT. Its translation: CASSQDGGADTQYF. V usage is TRBV4-3 and J usage is TRBJ2-3; tentatively, D is TRBD1 (6 bases). The length of the CDR3 is 14 residues. Germline V gene lookup returns CDR1 LGHNA and CDR2 YSLEER. The V end was cut by 0 bases, the J end by 4 bases, with 8 bases between.